The source of this TCR beta chain is a study of shared clonotypes between healthy human individuals. Naive CD8 cells lacked CD45RO, underwent positive selection for CCR7 and left out terminally differentiated effector memory CD45RA+ cells. V trimming: 8 bases; J trimming: 1 base; junction bases outside the gene matches: 5. Germline lookup yields CDR1 SNHLY and CDR2 FYNNEI. The CDR3 has 13 amino acids. Notes on this clone: Its antigen is unknown.

Study results and limitations: Depth of sequencing was expected to influence donor clonotype sharing. Non-shared clonotypes displayed generation probabilities falling below those of clonotypes present in all four donors. What rarefaction showed was incomplete sorted-subset sequencing despite large depth. Naive subsets, compared against memory subsets, generally had larger estimated richness values.

Generated by immunoSEQ multiplex PCR, the TCRdb table keeps only in-frame clones and is missing some. The table records fewer than 850,000 clones, about 96% of them present only once. Source material: naive CD8+ T cells sorted from blood. This TCR was recovered from a man aged 30 to 39 in good health. The chain recombines TRBV2 with TRBJ2-7; 7 bases align to TRBD2. CDR3 coding DNA: TGTGCCAGCGTTGGGACTATTTCCTACGAGCAGTACTTC. Residues: CASVGTISYEQYF.